The TCR beta chain described here comes from a study of cytomegalovirus exposure and HLA in healthy donors. Concerning this clone: Its target is unknown.

PCR used 60 Vbeta primers and 13 Jbeta primers. Profiling relied on immunoSEQ multiplex PCR, and the TCRdb table lists in-frame clones only, not all of them. The sample lists some 130,000 clones; around four fifths were seen once. The CDR3 is 14 residues long. From germline, CDR1 is KGHSH and CDR2 LQKENI. Trimming took 1 base from V and 8 from J; bases not matched to a gene: 3. Study-wide points: The only immune exposure information that was available was CMV serostatus. The classifier was said to identify cytomegalovirus status with high specificity and sensitivity.

Sequenced input: PBMCs. The V gene is TRBV18, the J gene TRBJ2-1, with 9 bases that match TRBD1. The TCR comes from a male donor in good health and CMV-seronegative. The CDR3 bases are TGTGCCAGCTCACCACAAAGGACAGGGGATGAGCAGTTCTTC. Protein sequence: CASSPQRTGDEQFF.